This record looks at one T cell receptor (beta chain) sequence and its context. Which antigen it targets is not known. The record has no base qualities; no much larger clone is one base away. TCRbeta CDR3 regions were amplified from genomic DNA by means of the immunoSEQ Assay, a bias-controlled multiplex PCR. On the authors' methods: The number of nucleated cells in each sample was estimated by amplification of reference gene primers within the assay. To quantify the absolute abundance of each unique TCRbeta CDR3 rearrangement, sequence reads were collapsed and filtered. Productive Simpson clonality was computed per sample as the square root of Simpson's diversity index over productive rearrangements. TCRdb re-hosts the immuneACCESS table, in-frame sequences only. Its copies lack some clones; in the studies checked, an unresolved V gene accounts for under half of them, and the cause for the rest is not known. V, J and clone size were drawn from that table, and D and trimming were deduced from the DNA. The sample data list around 30,000 clones, and about 90% of these were observed just once. Roughly 20% of the sample is in the top ten clones.

Whole blood was collected in K2EDTA tubes by collaborating institutions according to the institutions' own protocols. For TCRbeta analysis, collaborators shipped samples in one of three forms: frozen whole blood, isolated PBMCs, or DNA extracted from either of those sample types. The CDR3 sequence holds 16 residues, the cysteine and phenylalanine included. The only DNA kept is the CDR3, 48 bases in frame from the first base. V loses 0 bases of germline sequence and J loses 0 bases, and the interval between the two ends is 6 bases. CDR1 and CDR2 (LGHNA, YNFKEQ) derive from the germline V gene. The data belong to a study of blood T cell repertoires in COVID-19 (dated by TCRdb to about 2020). Some background on the complete study: Samples from collaborators originated in the United States, Italy and Spain and spanned both the acute and convalescent phases of COVID-19. The material from the prospective study consisted of cDNA or gDNA derived from T cells, B-cell-depleted T cells, or PBMCs. Subjects who had been exposed to COVID-19, were actively infected with it, or had recovered from it provided the deeply sampled blood TCRbeta repertoires that made up the dataset. The repertoires were made available in a free public database intended to serve as a resource for research on the immune response to SARS-CoV-2. Samples were obtained from the ongoing ImmuneRACE study (first 160 participants) and from 1,200 or so subjects provided by 6 global collaborators. A de-identified subject ID, COVID-19 status, age in years and sex were almost always included in the sample metadata. Where available, HLA class I and class II types were taken from metadata supplied by the sample provider and were not determined by assay-based typing.

What the authors observed across the whole study: Clinical and demographic metadata were provided uncurated, with the amount varying by source and participant.

Sequencing was carried out using peripheral blood. The receptor's source is a man of 80 years or more with acute or convalescent COVID-19. In this chain, TRBV4-2 is recombined with TRBJ2-6, with the D gene uncertain. The CDR3 has the sequence CASSQDFRSGANVLTF. The DNA sequence is TGTGCCAGCAGCCAAGATTTCCGCTCTGGGGCCAACGTCCTGACTTTC.